This T cell receptor (beta chain) was sequenced during a study of shared clonotypes between healthy human individuals. Per the study methods: ImmunoSEQ output held junction-only sequences without quality scores, so filtering differed. Some clones are missing from TCRdb's copy, which holds only in-frame ones; the method was immunoSEQ multiplex PCR. From that table come the V and J calls and clone size; the DNA was used to work out D and trimming. The sample yields over 100,000 clones, 55% to 70% seen once. The CDR3 is 16 residues long. Sequences were obtained from memory CD8+ T cells sorted from blood. The subset denotes: CD45RO+ cells pooled with CCR7-negative TemRA cells. The source of this sequence is a woman aged 30 to 39 in good health. The genes are TRBV21-1 and TRBJ2-1; TRBD2 is taken as the D call from the table, unchecked against the DNA. TRBV21-1 constitutes a pseudogene. This chain's CDR3 is CASSKVSLAGDNEQFF. CDR3 DNA sequence: TGTGCCAGCAGCAAAGTCTCCCTAGCGGGAGACAATGAGCAGTTCTTC.